The 14 T cell receptor beta chains presented below share a single source sample, sequenced in a study of blood T cell repertoires in COVID-19. The assay was immunoSEQ multiplex PCR, and TCRdb's table has in-frame clones only and misses some. Of some 200,000 clones listed, approximately 85% are singletons. Source material: PBMCs or T cells enriched from blood (not recorded which). These receptors all come from a man in his forties or fifties who had recovered from COVID-19.

CDR3 coding DNA: TGTGCCAGCAGTCCTAGGGCCAGGGACTATGGCTACACCTTC. Residues: CASSPRARDYGYTF. The chain is built from TRBV5-4 and TRBJ1-2; D is perhaps TRBD1 (5 bases). Germline CDR1 and CDR2: SGHNT and YYREEE (reference sequence). V was cut by 5 bases and J by 3 bases, with 14 bases left in between. CDR3 length: 14 amino acids.

The V gene is TRBV24-1, the J gene TRBJ2-1; 8 nucleotides align to TRBD1. The CDR3 extends over 13 amino acids. J gave up 6 bases and V 7 bases, and 4 bases lay outside the gene matches. The germline CDR1 and CDR2 sequences are KGHDR and SFDVKD. CDR3 residues: CATRETGGNEQFF. The CDR3 DNA reads TGTGCCACCAGGGAAACAGGGGGCAATGAGCAGTTCTTC.

The rearrangement uses TRBV6-2 or TRBV6-3 and TRBJ1-1; D is unclear. Germline assignment: CDR1 MNHEY and CDR2 SVGEGT. The CDR3 contains 15 residues. V was cut by 6 bases and J by 5 bases, with 19 bases left in between. CDR3 amino acids: CASSPGGSRATEAFF. CDR3 coding DNA: TGTGCCAGCAGCCCCGGTGGGAGCCGAGCGACTGAAGCTTTCTTT.

The V call is TRBV2, the J call TRBJ2-5, with a tentative D call TRBD2 (5 bases). Looked up from germline, CDR1 is SNHLY and CDR2 is FYNNEI. With 2 bases removed from V and 3 bases from J, the gap between germline ends came to 13 bases. The CDR3 consists of 15 residues. CDR3 residues: CASSETLAGEETQYF. The CDR3 bases are TGTGCCAGCAGTGAAACATTGGCGGGCGAAGAGACCCAGTACTTC.

The chain uses TRBV4-1 and TRBJ2-5, with 11 bases fitting TRBD2. Germline V CDR1 and CDR2: MGHRA, YSYEKL. This CDR3 spans 16 amino acids. J was trimmed by 5 bases and V by 4 bases; bases with no gene match: 9. The CDR3 sequence: CASSPVAGGPRETQYF. CDR3 DNA: TGCGCCAGCAGCCCTGTAGCGGGAGGGCCTCGTGAGACCCAGTACTTC.

The CDR3 loop is CASSQGDYGYTF. DNA for the CDR3: TGTGCCAGCAGTCAGGGTGACTATGGCTACACCTTC. The chain employs TRBV28 and TRBJ1-2; tentative D call: TRBD1 (5 bases). CDR1 is MDHEN and CDR2 is SYDVKM in the germline V gene. The CDR3 runs 12 residues. V lost 5 bases, J lost 3 bases, and 7 bases lay in between.

The chain employs TRBV5-1 and TRBJ2-2, with 11 nucleotides matching TRBD2. The CDR3 consists of 16 residues. The germline CDR1 and CDR2 sequences are SGHRS and YFSETQ. V lost 4 bases and J lost 2; bases outside the gene matches: 4. CDR3 DNA: TGCGCCAGCAGCCCCACTAGCGGGGGAAACACCGGGGAGCTGTTTTTT. It translates to CASSPTSGGNTGELFF.

The count of this clone is one. The rearrangement uses TRBV9 and TRBJ2-2; D ambiguous. Germline lookup yields CDR1 SGDLS and CDR2 YYNGEE. The CDR3 loop spans 15 amino acids. The ends were cut back, 3 bases at V and 0 bases at J, with 9 bases in the middle. The CDR3 nucleotides read TGTGCCAGCAGCGGATTTACGGCGAACACCGGGGAGCTGTTTTTT. It is translated as CASSGFTANTGELFF. Full variable domain (remainder filled in from reference TRBV9 and TRBJ2-2): DSGVTQTPKHLITATGQRVTLRCSPRSGDLSVYWYQQSLDQGLQFLIQYYNGEERAKGNILERFSAQQFPDLHSELNLSSLELGDSALYFCASSGFTANTGELFFGEGSRLTVL.

The CDR3: CASSVGDRGRTEAFF. DNA for the CDR3: TGTGCCAGCAGCGTAGGGGACAGGGGAAGGACTGAAGCTTTCTTT. This rearrangement joins TRBV9 to TRBJ1-1, with 10 nucleotides matching TRBD1. Germline V gene sequence: CDR1 SGDLS, CDR2 YYNGEE. This CDR3 comprises 15 residues. With 0 bases clipped from V and 5 bases from J, the junction kept 4 bases outside the gene matches.

This clone has a single count. The V gene is TRBV4-1, the J gene TRBJ2-1, with D hard to call. The length of the CDR3 is 16 residues. CDR1 is MGHRA, CDR2 YSYEKL, per germline. The germline V and J ends were trimmed by 6 bases and 0 bases, with 15 bases remaining between them. The CDR3 region has the DNA TGCGCCAGCAGACCAATTTACCCGAGCTCCTACAATGAGCAGTTCTTC. Amino acid sequence: CASRPIYPSSYNEQFF.

Only one count was recorded for this clone. The chain is built from TRBV4-2 and TRBJ2-5; TRBD2 agrees at 12 bases. Trimming cost V 1 base and J 1 base; bases outside gene matches: 1. Germline V gene data show CDR1 as LGHNA and CDR2 as YNFKEQ. This CDR3 has 16 amino acids. The CDR3 nucleotides read TGTGCCAGCAGCCAAGTGGGACTAGCGGGCCAAGAGACCCAGTACTTC. Protein: CASSQVGLAGQETQYF.

The chain links TRBV6-5 to TRBJ2-3; 9 bases agree with TRBD2. V dropped 10 bases and J dropped 3; count of bases not matched to a gene: 5. The CDR3 has 13 amino acids. Germline CDR1 reads MNHEY; CDR2 reads SVGAGI. In DNA form, the CDR3 reads TGTGCCACCAAGCGGGAGGTGACAGATACGCAGTATTTT. It translates to CATKREVTDTQYF.

The chain is built from TRBV2 and TRBJ2-1, with D unclear. Germline CDR1 and CDR2: SNHLY and FYNNEI. V was trimmed by 5 bases and J by 6 bases, leaving 11 bases between them. The CDR3 is 13 residues long. In DNA, the CDR3 is TGTGCCAGCAGTTTTTCCGGGTCCAATGAGCAGTTCTTC. Its protein is CASSFSGSNEQFF. The complete variable domain, with remaining parts taken from reference TRBV2 and TRBJ2-1, reads EPEVTQTPSHQVTQMGQEVILRCVPISNHLYFYWYRQILGQKVEFLVSFYNNEISEKSEIFDDQFSVERPDGSNFTLKIRSTKLEDSAMYFCASSFSGSNEQFFGPGTRLTVL.

This clone appeared a single time. The J gene is TRBJ2-3, the V gene TRBV11-3; D might be TRBD2 (5 bases). Germline V gene data show CDR1 as SGHNT and CDR2 as YENEEA. V was pared by 2 bases and J by 4 bases, with 10 bases between. This CDR3 is 14 amino acids long. CDR3 region: CASSLSDGADTQYF. CDR3 nucleotide sequence: TGTGCCAGCAGCTTATCGGACGGGGCAGATACGCAGTATTTT.